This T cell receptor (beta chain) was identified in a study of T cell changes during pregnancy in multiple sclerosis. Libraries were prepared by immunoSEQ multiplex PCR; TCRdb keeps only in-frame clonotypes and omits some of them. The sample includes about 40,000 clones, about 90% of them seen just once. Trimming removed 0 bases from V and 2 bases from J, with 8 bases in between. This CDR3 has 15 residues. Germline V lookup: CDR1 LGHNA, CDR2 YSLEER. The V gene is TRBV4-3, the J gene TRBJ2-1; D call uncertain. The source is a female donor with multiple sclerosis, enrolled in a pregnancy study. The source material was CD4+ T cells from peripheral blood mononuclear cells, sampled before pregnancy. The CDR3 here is CASSQEATPYNEQFF. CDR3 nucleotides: TGCGCCAGCAGCCAAGAAGCCACGCCCTACAATGAGCAGTTCTTC.